This is a list of T cell receptor beta chains from one sample in a study of OX40 agonist ivuxolimab in advanced cancers. Assay: immunoSEQ multiplex PCR; the TCRdb copy retains only in-frame clones and omits some. The repertoire holds over 80,000 clones, with about nine tenths as singletons. The specimen was CD4+ or CD8+ T cells sorted from blood, collected in a trial of the OX40 agonist ivuxolimab. The receptors were sampled from an adult with an advanced solid tumor such as melanoma, head and neck, liver or kidney cancer. The CDR3 runs from the conserved cysteine through the conserved F or W. Not all rows give a size; the values are once, few, many and, for expanded clones, a class.

>TRBV6-5|NA|TRBJ2-5|16
CASSYLAGGPAETQYF
>TRBV7-9|NA|TRBJ2-1|14
CASSNPGTGSEQFF
>TRBV19|NA|TRBJ2-7|15
CASSTAGQAAYEQYF
>TRBV9|NA|TRBJ2-3|17
CASSVAAGGRNTDTQYF
>TRBV18|once|TRBJ1-1|12
CASSPGGQVSFF
>TRBV2|NA|TRBJ2-1|15
CASSGEWAFRSEQFF
>TRBV4-2|NA|TRBJ2-5|17
CASSQVAAGQVWETQYF
>TRBV5-1|NA|TRBJ2-5|12
CASSLDQETQYF
>TRBV28|NA|TRBJ2-1|20
CASSSAGTGGPAGSYNEQFF
>TRBV7-6|NA|TRBJ2-1|18
CASSPAATGGGSYNEQFF
>TRBV7-9|NA|TRBJ2-7|15
CASSLVLAGLYEQYF
>TRBV5-1|NA|TRBJ2-3|16
CASSLGATGGLDTQYF
>TRBV7-2|NA|TRBJ2-3|15
CASSLVGRSTDTQYF
>TRBV28|NA|TRBJ2-7|15
CASSLRTAPYYEQYF
>TRBV7-8|NA|TRBJ2-1|16
CASSWRPTGRGYEQFF
>TRBV6-1|NA|TRBJ2-1|15
CASSEYRTSVNEQFF